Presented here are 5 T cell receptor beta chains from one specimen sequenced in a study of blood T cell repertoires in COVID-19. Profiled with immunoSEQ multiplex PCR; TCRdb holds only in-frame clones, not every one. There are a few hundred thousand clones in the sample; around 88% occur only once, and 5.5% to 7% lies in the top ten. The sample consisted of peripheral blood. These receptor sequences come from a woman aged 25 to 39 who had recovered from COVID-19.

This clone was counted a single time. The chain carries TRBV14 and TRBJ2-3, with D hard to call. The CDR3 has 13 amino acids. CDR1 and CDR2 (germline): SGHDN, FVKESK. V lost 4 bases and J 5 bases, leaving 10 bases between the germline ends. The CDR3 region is CASSPLARDTQYF. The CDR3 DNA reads TGTGCCAGCAGCCCCTTGGCAAGAGATACGCAGTATTTT.

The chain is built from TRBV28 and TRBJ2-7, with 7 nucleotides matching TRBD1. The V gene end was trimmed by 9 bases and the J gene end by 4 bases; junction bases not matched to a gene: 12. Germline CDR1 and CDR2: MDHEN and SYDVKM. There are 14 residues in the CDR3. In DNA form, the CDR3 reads TGTGCCAGTCGGACAGGAGGTTTGGGTTACGAGCAGTACTTC. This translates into CASRTGGLGYEQYF. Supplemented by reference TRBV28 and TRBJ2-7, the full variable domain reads DVKVTQSSRYLVKRTGEKVFLECVQDMDHENMFWYRQDPGLGLRLIYFSYDVKMKEKGDIPEGYSVSREKKERFSLILESASTNQTSMYLCASRTGGLGYEQYFGPGTRLTVT.

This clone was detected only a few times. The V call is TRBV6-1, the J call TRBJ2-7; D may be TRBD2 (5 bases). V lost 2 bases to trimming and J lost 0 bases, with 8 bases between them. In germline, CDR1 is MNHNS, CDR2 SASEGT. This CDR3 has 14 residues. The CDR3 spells CASSEMRASYEQYF. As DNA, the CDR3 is TGTGCCAGCAGTGAAATGAGGGCCTCCTACGAGCAGTACTTC.

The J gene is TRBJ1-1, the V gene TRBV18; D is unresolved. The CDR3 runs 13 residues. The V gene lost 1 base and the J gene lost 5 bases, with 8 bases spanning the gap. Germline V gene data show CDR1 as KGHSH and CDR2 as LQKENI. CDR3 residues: CASSPRQSTEAFF. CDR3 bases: TGTGCCAGCTCACCACGGCAGTCGACTGAAGCTTTCTTT.

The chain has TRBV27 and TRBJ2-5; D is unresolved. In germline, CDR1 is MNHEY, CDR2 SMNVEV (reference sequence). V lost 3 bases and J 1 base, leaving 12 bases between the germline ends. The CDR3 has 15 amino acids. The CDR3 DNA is TGTGCCAGCAGTTTCTTGGCTGTCTCCCAAGAGACCCAGTACTTC. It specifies CASSFLAVSQETQYF.